Listed below are T cell receptor beta chains from one sample, sequenced in a study of identical twins. From the 5' RACE reads, TCRdb called clonotypes with MiXCR, one entry per CDR3 protein. Of 1.5 million to 2 million distinct CDR3 sequences listed, around 29% are singletons. Sequenced: cord blood. The source of these receptors is a newborn girl in good health. Each CDR3 is given with its conserved first and last residue. D genes are given only for firm matches. Expanded clones get a size class; other rows say once, few or many, or leave the size out.

J: TRBJ1-5; D: TRBD1; V: TRBV7-2; size: .; CDR3: CASSWGQANQPQHF; DNA: TGTGCCAGCAGCTGGGGACAGGCCAATCAGCCCCAGCATTTT
J: TRBJ2-1; D: .; V: TRBV20-1; size: .; CDR3: CSARDNPRAFSYNEQFF; DNA: TGCAGTGCTAGAGATAATCCTCGGGCCTTCTCCTACAATGAGCAGTTCTTC
J: TRBJ2-7; D: .; V: TRBV5-5; size: .; CDR3: CASSQRVVSYEQYF; DNA: TGTGCCAGCAGCCAGAGAGTCGTCTCCTACGAGCAGTACTTC
J: TRBJ2-1; D: TRBD2; V: TRBV20-1; size: .; CDR3: CSARDFKLAGEGYNEQFF; DNA: TGCAGTGCTAGAGATTTTAAGCTAGCGGGAGAGGGTTACAATGAGCAGTTCTTC
J: TRBJ2-1; D: .; V: TRBV4-2; size: .; CDR3: CASSQETRVSYNEQFF; DNA: TGTGCCAGCAGCCAAGAAACCCGGGTTTCCTACAATGAGCAGTTCTTC
J: TRBJ1-4; D: .; V: TRBV7-2; size: .; CDR3: CASSLGGSRFNEKLSF; DNA: TGTGCCAGCAGCTTAGGAGGCAGCAGGTTTAATGAAAAACTGTCTTTT
J: TRBJ2-3; D: .; V: TRBV29-1; size: many; CDR3: CSAGTPRSTDTQYF; DNA: TGCAGCGCAGGGACCCCCCGTAGCACAGATACGCAGTATTTT
J: TRBJ2-3; D: .; V: TRBV28; size: .; CDR3: CASAGYGIRSRDTQYF; DNA: TGTGCCAGCGCCGGTTACGGGATAAGGTCTAGAGATACGCAGTATTTT
J: TRBJ2-3; D: .; V: TRBV11-2; size: few; CDR3: CASSPTRTSTDTQYF; DNA: TGTGCCAGCAGTCCAACCCGGACTTCCACAGATACGCAGTATTTT
J: TRBJ2-1; D: TRBD2; V: TRBV3-1; size: .; CDR3: CASSQDFLAGTYNEQFF; DNA: TGTGCCAGCAGCCAAGATTTCTTAGCGGGAACATACAATGAGCAGTTCTTC
J: TRBJ1-2; D: TRBD1; V: TRBV6-1; size: .; CDR3: CASSESDREIGGYTF; DNA: TGTGCCAGCAGTGAATCGGACAGGGAGATCGGTGGCTACACCTTC
J: TRBJ1-2; D: .; V: TRBV24-1; size: many; CDR3: CATSDPVGYTF; DNA: TGTGCCACCAGTGATCCAGTTGGCTACACCTTC
J: TRBJ2-3; D: .; V: TRBV6-6; size: few; CDR3: CASRERPDTQYF; DNA: TGTGCCAGCAGGGAACGTCCAGATACGCAGTATTTT
J: TRBJ2-6; D: .; V: TRBV29-1; size: .; CDR3: CSATTGSRTGANVLTF; DNA: TGCAGCGCGACCACCGGGTCTCGGACTGGGGCCAACGTCCTGACTTTC
J: TRBJ2-7; D: TRBD2; V: TRBV27; size: few; CDR3: CASHATSGFLYEQYF; DNA: TGTGCCAGCCACGCAACTAGCGGATTCCTCTACGAGCAGTACTTC
J: TRBJ1-1; D: TRBD1; V: TRBV4-2; size: .; CDR3: CASSQVARLVRGRPIEAFF; DNA: TGTGCCAGCAGCCAAGTTGCGAGATTGGTCAGGGGGCGCCCCATTGAAGCTTTCTTT
J: TRBJ2-7; D: .; V: TRBV28; size: .; CDR3: CASSSPSSASSCEQYF; DNA: TGTGCCAGCAGTTCCCCATCTAGCGCCAGCTCCTGCGAGCAGTACTTC
J: TRBJ2-1; D: .; V: TRBV19; size: .; CDR3: CAGSPYLGGNNNEQFF; DNA: TGTGCCGGTAGTCCATACTTAGGGGGGAACAACAATGAGCAGTTCTTC
J: TRBJ1-2; D: .; V: TRBV7-9; size: .; CDR3: CASSRQAIPNYGYTF; DNA: TGTGCCAGCAGCCGACAGGCCATCCCAAACTATGGCTACACCTTC
J: TRBJ1-1; D: .; V: TRBV3-1; size: few; CDR3: CASSQSKYRARNTEAFF; DNA: TGTGCCAGCAGCCAATCTAAATACAGGGCGCGGAACACTGAAGCTTTCTTT
J: TRBJ1-3; D: .; V: TRBV12-3/TRBV12-4; size: .; CDR3: CASDSFNTIYF; DNA: TGTGCCAGTGACTCTTTTAACACTATATATTTT
J: TRBJ1-4; D: TRBD1; V: TRBV11-2; size: .; CDR3: CASSLEQGARRGYNEKLFF; DNA: TGTGCCAGCAGCTTAGAACAGGGGGCCCGCCGGGGATACAATGAAAAACTGTTTTTT
J: TRBJ2-1; D: .; V: TRBV3-1; size: .; CDR3: CASSQEGQFHNEQFF; DNA: TGTGCCAGCAGCCAAGAGGGGCAGTTTCACAATGAGCAGTTCTTC
J: TRBJ2-3; D: TRBD2; V: TRBV11-1; size: few; CDR3: CASSSRLAGGNTDTQYF; DNA: TGTGCCAGCAGCTCCCGACTAGCGGGGGGTAACACGGATACGCAGTATTTT
J: TRBJ1-2; D: .; V: TRBV7-6; size: few; CDR3: CASSPYLGSNYGYTF; DNA: TGTGCCAGCAGCCCATATCTGGGGTCTAACTATGGCTACACCTTC
J: TRBJ1-6; D: .; V: TRBV28; size: few; CDR3: CASIGTDNSPLHF; DNA: TGTGCCAGCATTGGCACGGATAATTCACCCCTCCACTTT
J: TRBJ1-2; D: TRBD1; V: TRBV5-1; size: .; CDR3: CASSTRTGTYGHTF; DNA: TGCGCCAGCAGCACCCGGACAGGGACCTATGGCCACACCTTC
J: TRBJ2-3; D: TRBD1; V: TRBV2; size: few; CDR3: CASGRLTGGDTQYF; DNA: TGTGCCAGCGGTCGACTAACAGGGGGGGATACGCAGTATTTT
J: TRBJ2-3; D: .; V: TRBV5-6; size: .; CDR3: CASSLGGVSDTQYF; DNA: TGTGCCAGCAGCTTGGGAGGCGTGTCAGATACGCAGTATTTT
J: TRBJ1-1; D: .; V: TRBV6-2/TRBV6-3; size: .; CDR3: CASSYSPSSGTEAFF; DNA: TGTGCCAGCAGTTACTCGCCCAGTTCCGGCACTGAAGCTTTCTTT
J: TRBJ1-2; D: .; V: TRBV20-1; size: .; CDR3: CSDTVGTSYGYTF; DNA: TGCAGTGATACAGTTGGGACAAGCTATGGCTACACCTTC
J: TRBJ2-3; D: TRBD2; V: TRBV6-6; size: .; CDR3: CASSPRLATVTDTQYF; DNA: TGTGCCAGCAGTCCTAGACTAGCTACAGTGACAGATACGCAGTATTTT
J: TRBJ2-1; D: .; V: TRBV20-1; size: .; CDR3: CSFPMVAASYNEQFF; DNA: TGCAGTTTCCCGATGGTAGCGGCTTCCTACAATGAGCAGTTCTTC
J: TRBJ2-1; D: .; V: TRBV20-1; size: few; CDR3: CSASESYNEQFF; DNA: TGCAGTGCTAGCGAGTCCTACAATGAGCAGTTCTTC
J: TRBJ2-3; D: TRBD2; V: TRBV24-1; size: .; CDR3: CATSDTRSGGIDTQYF; DNA: TGTGCCACCAGTGATACGCGGTCCGGGGGGATAGATACGCAGTATTTT
J: TRBJ1-1; D: .; V: TRBV12-3/TRBV12-4; size: few; CDR3: CASRVGVGVAFF; DNA: TGTGCCAGCAGGGTCGGAGTAGGAGTAGCTTTCTTT
J: TRBJ1-2; D: .; V: TRBV20-1; size: few; CDR3: CSASPGTPFYGYTF; DNA: TGCAGTGCTAGTCCCGGGACACCGTTCTATGGCTACACCTTC
J: TRBJ1-2; D: .; V: TRBV6-5; size: .; CDR3: CAGEQDGYTF; DNA: TGTGCCGGGGAACAAGATGGCTACACCTTC
J: TRBJ1-4; D: .; V: TRBV5-1; size: .; CDR3: CANSLGARATNEKLFF; DNA: TGCGCCAACAGCTTAGGGGCTAGGGCAACTAATGAAAAACTGTTTTTT
J: TRBJ2-1; D: TRBD1; V: TRBV10-3; size: .; CDR3: CAISEMKQGADEQFF; DNA: TGTGCCATCAGTGAGATGAAACAGGGGGCCGATGAGCAGTTCTTC
J: TRBJ2-7; D: .; V: TRBV6-5; size: many; CDR3: CASSYSTRAYEQYF; DNA: TGTGCCAGCAGTTACTCGACTCGGGCCTACGAGCAGTACTTC
J: TRBJ2-3; D: TRBD2; V: TRBV20-1; size: few; CDR3: CSARELAGATDTQYF; DNA: TGCAGTGCTAGAGAGCTAGCGGGAGCCACAGATACGCAGTATTTT
J: TRBJ2-3; D: .; V: TRBV10-3; size: .; CDR3: CAISETRNTDTQYF; DNA: TGTGCCATCAGTGAGACCAGGAACACAGATACGCAGTATTTT
J: TRBJ1-4; D: .; V: TRBV5-1; size: .; CDR3: CASSLGWENEKLFF; DNA: TGCGCCAGCAGCTTGGGTTGGGAAAATGAAAAACTGTTTTTT
J: TRBJ2-3; D: .; V: TRBV7-2; size: few; CDR3: CASSLFGTEDTQYF; DNA: TGTGCCAGCAGCTTATTCGGGACTGAAGATACGCAGTATTTT
J: TRBJ2-7; D: TRBD2; V: TRBV6-1; size: many; CDR3: CASSESGNSYEQYF; DNA: TGTGCCAGCAGTGAAAGCGGGAATAGTTACGAGCAGTACTTC
J: TRBJ2-7; D: .; V: TRBV7-2; size: .; CDR3: CASSTVGPGSYEQYF; DNA: TGTGCCAGCAGCACCGTTGGACCAGGCTCCTACGAGCAGTACTTC
J: TRBJ2-3; D: TRBD2; V: TRBV2; size: few; CDR3: CASSGGLAGGRDTQYF; DNA: TGTGCCAGCAGTGGGGGCCTAGCGGGGGGAAGGGATACGCAGTATTTT
J: TRBJ2-7; D: .; V: TRBV20-1; size: few; CDR3: CSASPGEPYEQYF; DNA: TGCAGTGCTTCCCCCGGGGAGCCCTACGAGCAGTACTTC
J: TRBJ2-1; D: TRBD2; V: TRBV20-1; size: .; CDR3: CSARGLTSGVYNEQFF; DNA: TGCAGTGCTAGAGGATTGACCAGCGGGGTCTACAATGAGCAGTTCTTC
J: TRBJ2-7; D: TRBD1; V: TRBV7-9; size: .; CDR3: CASIPLLAGTGENSSYEQYF; DNA: TGTGCCAGCATCCCTCTTCTGGCCGGGACAGGGGAAAATAGCTCCTACGAGCAGTACTTC